What follows are 22 T cell receptor beta chains derived from one specimen sequenced in a study of vaccination and CD4 T cells after COVID-19. Their antigens are not known. Sequence data for DNA of cultured CD4+ T cells were generated by the Oncomine TCR Beta short-read assay. TCRdb ran MiXCR on the PCR reads and lists one entry per CDR3 protein. Of about 7,100 distinct CDR3 sequences in the sample, about 45% are singletons; the top ten hold 33%. Treatment denoted: roughly 10-day PBMC culture with coronavirus spike peptide pools or control peptides (ViraFEST assay). The unexposed donor provided CD4+ T cells, which were taken before the COVID-19 pandemic (2011-2018). Sequenced: CD4+ T cells from blood, cultured in vitro. Receptor source: a human donor in good health.

The rearrangement joins TRBV6-1 to TRBJ1-1, with D uncertain. The V end lost 8 bases, the J end lost 5 bases, and 6 bases lay between the germline ends. Germline assignment: CDR1 MNHNS and CDR2 SASEGT. CDR3 length: 10 residues. The CDR3 DNA reads TGTGCCAGCGGAAAGACTGAAGCTTTCTTT. This encodes CASGKTEAFF.

The rearrangement uses TRBV6-5 and TRBJ1-6; the D is unclear. Germline assignment: CDR1 MNHEY and CDR2 SVGAGI. Trimming removed 1 base from V and 8 bases from J, with 18 bases in between. The CDR3 has 17 residues. DNA of the CDR3: TGTGCCAGCAGTTACTTGGGGAGCCCAGATGGTGATTCACCCCTCCACTTT. Amino acid sequence: CASSYLGSPDGDSPLHF.

V and J are TRBV12-3 or TRBV12-4 and TRBJ2-3, with 9 bases identical to TRBD2. The CDR3 is made up of 14 amino acids. With 8 bases clipped from V and 0 bases from J, the junction kept 3 bases outside the gene matches. The CDR3, as DNA: TGTGCCAGCCGCGGGGGGGTGAGCACAGATACGCAGTATTTT. Translated: CASRGGVSTDTQYF.

This chain links TRBV7-2 with TRBJ1-1; tentatively, D is TRBD1 (5 bases). CDR3 length: 15 residues. Germline CDR1 is SGHTA and CDR2 is FQGNSA. With 5 bases removed from V and 2 bases from J, the gap between germline ends came to 15 bases. The CDR3 spells CASSPYPGINTEAFF. The CDR3 nucleotides read TGTGCCAGCAGCCCCTACCCAGGGATCAACACTGAAGCTTTCTTT. The variable domain in full, completed from reference TRBV7-2 and TRBJ1-1, reads GAGVSQSPSNKVTEKGKDVELRCDPISGHTALYWYRQSLGQGLEFLIYFQGNSAPDKSGLPSDRFSAERTGGSVSTLTIQRTQQEDSAVYLCASSPYPGINTEAFFGQGTRLTVV.

This chain links TRBV6-4 with TRBJ2-1, with 9 bases lining up with TRBD2. The CDR3 extends over 15 amino acids. Germline V lookup: CDR1 MRHNA, CDR2 SNTAGT. With V trimmed by 2 bases and J by 6 bases, 5 bases remained unmatched. CDR3 DNA sequence: TGTGCCAGCAGTGACCGCGGGGGGGATACCAATGAGCAGTTCTTC. This encodes CASSDRGGDTNEQFF.

The V gene is TRBV6-1, the J gene TRBJ1-5; perhaps TRBD1 as D (5 bases). Germline V gene data show CDR1 as MNHNS and CDR2 as SASEGT. The CDR3 extends over 16 amino acids. V gave up 2 bases and J gave up 4 bases, with 15 bases separating them. CDR3 protein: CASSEYGGSGNQPQHF. DNA for the CDR3: TGTGCCAGCAGTGAATATGGGGGATCGGGAAATCAGCCCCAGCATTTT.

J is TRBJ1-1 and V is TRBV6-5; the D gene is possibly TRBD1 (5 bases). Trimming stripped 3 bases from V and 4 bases from J, with 9 bases between. This CDR3 has 13 residues. Germline CDR1 is MNHEY and CDR2 is SVGAGI. The CDR3 loop reads CASSYWQGTEAFF. For the CDR3, the DNA is TGTGCCAGCAGTTATTGGCAGGGCACTGAAGCTTTCTTT.

J is TRBJ2-3 and V is TRBV20-1; D gene uncertain. V lost 4 bases, J lost 3 bases, and 17 bases lay in between. CDR1 DFQATT and CDR2 SNEGSKA come from the germline V gene (reference sequence). This CDR3 is 15 amino acids long. The CDR3: CSAKRGPDLTDTQYF. CDR3 DNA sequence: TGCAGTGCTAAACGTGGTCCGGACCTTACAGATACGCAGTATTTT.

The chain uses TRBV5-4 and TRBJ1-2; 7 bases fit TRBD1. The CDR3 is 16 residues long. In germline, CDR1 is SGHNT, CDR2 YYREEE (reference sequence). The V gene end was trimmed by 4 bases and the J gene end by 0 bases; junction bases not matched to a gene: 9. CDR3: CASSPDRVKANYGYTF. Here the CDR3 DNA reads TGTGCCAGCAGCCCCGACAGGGTTAAAGCTAACTATGGCTACACCTTC.

This clonotype was seen a few times. This chain joins TRBV20-1 and TRBJ2-3; D is ambiguous. CDR3 length: 13 amino acids. The ends were cut back, 0 bases at V and 3 bases at J, with 7 bases in the middle. Germline V gene lookup returns CDR1 DFQATT and CDR2 SNEGSKA (reference sequence). The DNA of the CDR3 is TGCAGTGCTAGAGATCTAACAACAGATACGCAGTATTTT. Amino acids: CSARDLTTDTQYF.

In DNA, the CDR3 is TGTGCCAGCAGCCAAGAAGTAGGGGGGGCCCACTATGGCTACACCTTC. Protein product: CASSQEVGGAHYGYTF. The chain couples TRBV4-2 to TRBJ1-2; D possibly corresponds to TRBD1 (6 bases). The CDR3 is 16 residues long. Germline V gene data show CDR1 as LGHNA and CDR2 as YNFKEQ. V was trimmed by 0 bases and J by 3 bases, leaving 14 bases between them.

In this sample, this clonotype turned up a few times. The chain has TRBV6-5 and TRBJ1-6; D gene unclear. CDR1 and CDR2 (germline): MNHEY, SVGAGI. This CDR3 region has 16 residues. Trimming left V 0 bases short and J 5 bases short, with 11 bases between. The DNA for the CDR3 is TGTGCCAGCAGTTACTCGAAGAGCCAACATAATTCACCCCTCCACTTT. This gives the protein CASSYSKSQHNSPLHF.

V is TRBV7-2 and J is TRBJ1-3; D not resolved. Trimming removed 4 bases from V and 2 bases from J, with 9 bases in between. Germline CDR1 is SGHTA and CDR2 is FQGNSA. The CDR3 runs to 14 residues. The CDR3 protein is CASSWTAPGNTIYF. The CDR3 DNA sequence: TGTGCCAGCAGCTGGACCGCACCTGGAAACACCATATATTTT.

V gene TRBV12-5 combines with J gene TRBJ1-2; a weak D match, TRBD1 (5 bases). The germline CDR1 and CDR2 sequences are LGHNT and FRNRAP. V shed 1 base and J shed 5 bases, with 11 bases lying between them. The CDR3 has 14 residues. CDR3 sequence reads: CASGLGQPLYGYTF. The CDR3 nucleotides read TGTGCTAGTGGTTTGGGACAGCCGCTTTATGGCTACACCTTC.

This clonotype was recorded a few times. V and J are TRBV6-1 and TRBJ1-1, with no clear D. This CDR3 comprises 13 residues. Germline CDR1 reads MNHNS; CDR2 reads SASEGT. V was cut by 7 bases and J by 0 bases, with 9 bases left in between. The DNA for the CDR3 is TGTGCCAGCAAGGAGACCTTGAACACTGAAGCTTTCTTT. It yields the protein CASKETLNTEAFF.

The chain couples TRBV7-3 to TRBJ2-2; 7 nucleotides agree with TRBD2. The CDR3 runs to 15 residues. Looked up from germline, CDR1 is SGHTA and CDR2 is FQGTGA. V lost 5 bases, J lost 1 base, and 4 bases stayed unmatched. The chain's CDR3 is CASSPSGGNTGELFF. Written as DNA, the CDR3 is TGTGCCAGCAGCCCCTCGGGGGGGAACACCGGGGAGCTGTTTTTT.

This clonotype was counted between two and nine times. The rearrangement links TRBV19 to TRBJ1-5; 8 bases match TRBD1. The ends lost 9 bases at V and 7 bases at J; junction bases unmatched: 11. Per germline, CDR1 LNHDA and CDR2 SQIVND (reference sequence). The CDR3 is 14 residues long. CDR3 loop: CASDRGGREQPQHF. In nucleotides, the CDR3 is TGTGCCAGCGACAGGGGAGGTAGGGAACAGCCCCAGCATTTT.

The rearrangement links TRBV4-1 to TRBJ2-5, with 11 positions matching TRBD2. CDR1 is MGHRA, CDR2 YSYEKL, per germline. CDR3 size: 15 residues. V trimming: 1 base; J trimming: 2 bases; junction bases outside the gene matches: 0. CDR3 sequence: CASSQGLAGQETQYF. The CDR3 region has the DNA TGCGCCAGCAGCCAAGGACTAGCGGGGCAAGAGACCCAGTACTTC.

The chain combines TRBV6-1 with TRBJ1-1; D remains unclear. The CDR3 spans 13 residues. V was shortened by 10 bases and J by 4 bases, with 16 bases between the two germline ends. Per the germline V gene, CDR1 is MNHNS and CDR2 is SASEGT. The CDR3 loop is CATSFPGRTEAFF. Here the CDR3 DNA reads TGTGCCACCTCCTTCCCCGGACGCACTGAAGCTTTCTTT.

This clonotype was detected only a few times. This chain uses TRBV7-9 with TRBJ1-1; no reliable D call. This CDR3 region has 12 residues. Trimming removed 8 bases at V and 0 bases at J, with 7 bases between. The germline V gene has CDR1 SEHNR and CDR2 FQNEAQ (reference sequence). CDR3 amino acids: CASQTVNTEAFF. For the CDR3, the DNA is TGTGCCAGCCAGACGGTGAACACTGAAGCTTTCTTT.

This clonotype was counted between two and nine times. This chain connects TRBV7-3 to TRBJ2-1; D is unclear. Germline V gene lookup returns CDR1 SGHTA and CDR2 FQGTGA. Trimming took 3 bases from V and 2 from J, leaving 5 bases between them. The CDR3 runs 13 residues. CDR3 coding DNA: TGTGCCAGCAGCTTGGGGACCTACAATGAGCAGTTCTTC. Its protein is CASSLGTYNEQFF.

This clonotype has more than one count but fewer than ten. This rearrangement joins TRBV2 to TRBJ1-2; D not certain. V was cut by 7 bases and J by 8 bases, with 8 bases left in between. CDR3 size: 10 residues. Germline CDR1 SNHLY, CDR2 FYNNEI. This CDR3 is CASTEFGYTF. For the CDR3, the DNA is TGTGCCAGCACCGAGTTCGGCTACACCTTC.